The rows below give T cell receptor beta chains drawn from one sample of a study of PD-1 blockade in classical Hodgkin lymphoma. Profiling relied on immunoSEQ multiplex PCR, and the TCRdb table lists in-frame clones only, not all of them. The table lists more than 20,000 clones, around 77% of them singletons, with roughly 17% in the top ten. The source was peripheral blood mononuclear cells (PBMCs), collected before the second cycle of nivolumab. These TCRs come from a human donor with classical Hodgkin lymphoma. Each CDR3 is given without its conserved first and last residue. Only part of the rows carry a size: once, few, many, or a class if the clone is expanded.

TRBV5-1	TRBJ1-2	once	ASSLDFGGGYGYT
TRBV6-4	TRBJ1-2	few	ASQGQVGGYT
TRBV11-2	TRBJ1-2	few	ASSSTGVKSGYGYT
TRBV25-1	TRBJ2-2	.	ASSERPTGSVTGELF
TRBV9	TRBJ2-2	.	ASSPIAPGGENTGELF
TRBV18	TRBJ1-2	.	ASSPTTNYGYT
TRBV11-2	TRBJ2-2	once	ASSFDRGGRELF
TRBV5-6	TRBJ1-6	.	ASSLAQGTSPLH
TRBV25-1	TRBJ2-7	.	ASSEPGTVSYEQY
TRBV13	TRBJ2-7	.	ASSWDMGARAAEQY
TRBV19	TRBJ2-1	.	ASSIEGEQF
TRBV6-4	TRBJ1-4	.	ASSDGTGGEKLF
TRBV7-2	TRBJ1-3	few	ASSLSPPGPGGNTIY
TRBV4-3	TRBJ1-4	.	ASSPWGEGEKLF
TRBV19	TRBJ2-3	.	ASKGLAVTDTQY
TRBV28	TRBJ1-3	.	VNRRGIHTGNTIY
TRBV5-1	TRBJ2-5	.	ASSSTGDSQETQY
TRBV9	TRBJ1-2	few	ASTATLTEGYT
TRBV7-9	TRBJ1-1	medium-sized	ASSPGTGGLNTEAF
TRBV11-3	TRBJ2-1	.	ASSWESGREQF
TRBV2	TRBJ1-2	.	ASSLQAYYGYT
TRBV6-5	TRBJ1-3	.	ASSYGGSGNTIY
TRBV6-5	TRBJ2-1	.	ASSQNSYNEQF
TRBV18	TRBJ2-7	.	ASSPPGLAGSYEQY
TRBV7-2	TRBJ2-1	.	ASSLEGGTGYNEQF
TRBV10-3	TRBJ1-6	once	ASSYSMDRGNSPLH
TRBV28	TRBJ2-3	.	ASTDTSRGLRGTQY
TRBV6-5	TRBJ1-1	.	ASSRDKAF
TRBV28	TRBJ2-3	few	ASRQQGLKDTQY
TRBV18	TRBJ1-5	once	ASSLVWALGQPQH
TRBV10-3	TRBJ1-6	.	AINTGTGGDSPLH
TRBV9	TRBJ2-3	.	ASSVTTSNTDTQY
TRBV19	TRBJ2-7	.	ASSNRGVAYEQY
TRBV11-2	TRBJ2-1	.	ASSRTSGTSYNEQF
TRBV18	TRBJ1-1	few	ASSPRQGPITEAF
TRBV7-2	TRBJ2-3	.	ASSFDDTQY
TRBV28	TRBJ2-6	.	ASRPGFGANVLT
TRBV6-5	TRBJ1-6	.	ASRAQTRTHSPLH
TRBV5-4	TRBJ1-6	.	ASSSSGQPNSPLH